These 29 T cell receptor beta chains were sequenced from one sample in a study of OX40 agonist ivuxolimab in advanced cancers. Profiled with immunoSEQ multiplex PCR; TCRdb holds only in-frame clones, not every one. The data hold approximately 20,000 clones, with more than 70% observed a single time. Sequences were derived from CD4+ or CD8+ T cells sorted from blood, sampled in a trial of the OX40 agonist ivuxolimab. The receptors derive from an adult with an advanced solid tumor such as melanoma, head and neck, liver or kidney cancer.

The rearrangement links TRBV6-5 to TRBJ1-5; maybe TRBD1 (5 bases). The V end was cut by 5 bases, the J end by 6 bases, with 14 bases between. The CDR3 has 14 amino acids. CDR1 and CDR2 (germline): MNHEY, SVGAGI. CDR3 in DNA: TGTGCCAGCAGTGACCAGGGACTTGGTCAGCCCCAGCATTTT. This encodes CASSDQGLGQPQHF.

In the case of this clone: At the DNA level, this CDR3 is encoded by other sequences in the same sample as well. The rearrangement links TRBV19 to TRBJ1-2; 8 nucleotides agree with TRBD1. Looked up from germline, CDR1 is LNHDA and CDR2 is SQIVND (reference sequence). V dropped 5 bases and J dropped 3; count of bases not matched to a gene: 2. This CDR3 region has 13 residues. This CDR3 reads CASSPGGHYGYTF. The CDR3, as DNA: TGTGCCAGTAGTCCAGGGGGCCACTATGGCTACACCTTC.

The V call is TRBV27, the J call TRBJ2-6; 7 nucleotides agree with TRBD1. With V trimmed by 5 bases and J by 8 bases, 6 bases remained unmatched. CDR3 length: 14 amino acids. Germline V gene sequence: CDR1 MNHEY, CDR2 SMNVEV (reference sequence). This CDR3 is CASSPEQGTNVLTF. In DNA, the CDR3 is TGTGCCAGCAGTCCTGAACAGGGGACCAACGTCCTGACTTTC.

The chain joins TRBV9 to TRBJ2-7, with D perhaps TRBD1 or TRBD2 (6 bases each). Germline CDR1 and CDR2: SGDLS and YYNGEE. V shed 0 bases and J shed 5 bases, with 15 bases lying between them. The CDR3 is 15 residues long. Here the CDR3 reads CASSVASGEDHEQYF. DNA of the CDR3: TGTGCCAGCAGCGTAGCGTCAGGGGAGGACCACGAGCAGTACTTC.

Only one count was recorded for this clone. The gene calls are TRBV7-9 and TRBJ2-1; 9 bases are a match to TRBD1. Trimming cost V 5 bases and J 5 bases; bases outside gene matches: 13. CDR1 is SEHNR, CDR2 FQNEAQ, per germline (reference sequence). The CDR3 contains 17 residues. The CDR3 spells CASSLGQGYVPHNEQFF. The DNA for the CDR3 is TGTGCCAGCAGCCTAGGACAGGGGTATGTGCCCCACAATGAGCAGTTCTTC.

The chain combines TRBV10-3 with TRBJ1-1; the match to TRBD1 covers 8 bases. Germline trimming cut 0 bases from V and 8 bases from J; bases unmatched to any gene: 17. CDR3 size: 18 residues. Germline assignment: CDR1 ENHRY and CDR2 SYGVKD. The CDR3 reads CAISESLSFWTGQGEAFF. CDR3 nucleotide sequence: TGTGCCATCAGTGAGTCCCTGTCGTTTTGGACAGGGCAGGGAGAAGCTTTCTTT.

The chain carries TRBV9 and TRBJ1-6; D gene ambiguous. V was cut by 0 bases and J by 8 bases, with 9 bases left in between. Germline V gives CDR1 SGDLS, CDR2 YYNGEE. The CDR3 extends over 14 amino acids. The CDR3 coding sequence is TGTGCCAGCAGCGTAGCGGATAGCTATTCACCCCTCCACTTT. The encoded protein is CASSVADSYSPLHF.

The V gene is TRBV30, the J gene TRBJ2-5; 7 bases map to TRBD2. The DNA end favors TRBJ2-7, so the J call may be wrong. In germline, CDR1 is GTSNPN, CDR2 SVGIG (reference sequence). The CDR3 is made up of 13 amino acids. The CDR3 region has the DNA TGTGCCTGGACTTCTAGCGGCTCCTACGAGCAGTACTTC. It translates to CAWTSSGSYEQYF.

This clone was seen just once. The CDR3 region is CASSSGQGSNTEAFF. Written as DNA, the CDR3 is TGCGCCAGCAGCTCCGGACAGGGTTCGAACACTGAAGCTTTCTTT. J is TRBJ1-1 and V is TRBV5-1, with 8 bases matching TRBD1. Germline V gene data show CDR1 as SGHRS and CDR2 as YFSETQ. Trimming cost V 3 bases and J 1 base; bases outside gene matches: 5. The CDR3 has 15 amino acids.

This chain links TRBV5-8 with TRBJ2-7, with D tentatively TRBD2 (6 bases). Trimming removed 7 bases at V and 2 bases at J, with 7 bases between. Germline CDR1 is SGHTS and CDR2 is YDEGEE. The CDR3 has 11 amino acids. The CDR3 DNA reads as TGTGCCAGCGGGACTCCCTACGAGCAGTACTTC. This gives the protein CASGTPYEQYF.

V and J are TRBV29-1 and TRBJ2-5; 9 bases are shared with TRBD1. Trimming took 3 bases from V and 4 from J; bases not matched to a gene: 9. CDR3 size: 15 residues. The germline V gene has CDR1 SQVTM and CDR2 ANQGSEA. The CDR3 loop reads CSVDEGTGWGETQYF. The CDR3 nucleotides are TGCAGCGTTGATGAGGGGACAGGGTGGGGAGAGACCCAGTACTTC.

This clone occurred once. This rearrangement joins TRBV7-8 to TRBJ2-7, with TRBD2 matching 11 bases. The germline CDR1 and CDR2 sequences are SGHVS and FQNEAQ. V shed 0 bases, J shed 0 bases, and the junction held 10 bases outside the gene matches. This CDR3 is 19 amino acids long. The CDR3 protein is CASSLAIASGRYNSYEQYF. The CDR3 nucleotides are TGTGCCAGCAGCTTAGCAATTGCTAGCGGGAGGTATAACTCCTACGAGCAGTACTTC.

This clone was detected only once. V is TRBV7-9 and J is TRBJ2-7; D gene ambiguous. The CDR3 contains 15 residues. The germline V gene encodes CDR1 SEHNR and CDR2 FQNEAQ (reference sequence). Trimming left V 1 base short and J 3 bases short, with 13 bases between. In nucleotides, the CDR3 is TGTGCCAGCAGCTTAGGTAGCCAATCGGGCTACGAGCAGTACTTC. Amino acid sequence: CASSLGSQSGYEQYF.

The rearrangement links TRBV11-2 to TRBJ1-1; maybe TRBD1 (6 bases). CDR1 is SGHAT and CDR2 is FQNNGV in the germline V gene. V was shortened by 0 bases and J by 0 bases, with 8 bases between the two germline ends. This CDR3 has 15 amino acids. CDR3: CASSLDRTVNTEAFF. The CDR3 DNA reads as TGTGCCAGCAGCTTAGATCGGACAGTGAACACTGAAGCTTTCTTT.

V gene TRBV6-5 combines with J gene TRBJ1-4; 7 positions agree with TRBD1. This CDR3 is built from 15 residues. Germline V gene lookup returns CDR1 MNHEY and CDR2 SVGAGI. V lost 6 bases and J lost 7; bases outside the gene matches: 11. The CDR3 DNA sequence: TGTGCCAGCAGAAAAGGACAGGCGTCAATTGAAAAACTGTTTTTT. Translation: CASRKGQASIEKLFF.

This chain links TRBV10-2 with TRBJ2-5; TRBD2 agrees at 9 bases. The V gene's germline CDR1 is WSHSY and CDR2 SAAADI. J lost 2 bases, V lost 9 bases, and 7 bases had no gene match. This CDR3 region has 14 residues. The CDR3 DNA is TGCGCCAGTTTTAGCGGGAGCTGGCAAGAGACCCAGTACTTC. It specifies CASFSGSWQETQYF.

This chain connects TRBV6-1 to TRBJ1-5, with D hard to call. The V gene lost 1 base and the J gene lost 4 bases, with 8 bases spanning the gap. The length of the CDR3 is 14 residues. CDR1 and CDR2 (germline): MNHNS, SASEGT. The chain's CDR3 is CASSEVLSNQPQHF. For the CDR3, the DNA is TGTGCCAGCAGTGAAGTACTTTCTAATCAGCCCCAGCATTTT.

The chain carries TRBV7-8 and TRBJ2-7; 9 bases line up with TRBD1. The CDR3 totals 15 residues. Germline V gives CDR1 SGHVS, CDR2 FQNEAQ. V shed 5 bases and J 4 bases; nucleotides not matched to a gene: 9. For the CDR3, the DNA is TGTGCCAGCAGCCCGACCACAGGGGGCGGGTACGAGCAGTACTTC. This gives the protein CASSPTTGGGYEQYF. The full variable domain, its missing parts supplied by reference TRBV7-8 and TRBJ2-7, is GAGVSQSPRYKVAKRGQDVALRCDPISGHVSLFWYQQALGQGPEFLTYFQNEAQLDKSGLPSDRFFAERPEGSVSTLKIQRTQQEDSAVYLCASSPTTGGGYEQYFGPGTRLTVT.

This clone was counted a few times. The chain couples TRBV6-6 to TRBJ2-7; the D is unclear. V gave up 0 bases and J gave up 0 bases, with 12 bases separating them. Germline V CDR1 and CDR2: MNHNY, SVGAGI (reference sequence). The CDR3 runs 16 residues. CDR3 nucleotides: TGTGCCAGCAGTTACTCTAGCAGATCTTCCTCCTACGAGCAGTACTTC. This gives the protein CASSYSSRSSSYEQYF.

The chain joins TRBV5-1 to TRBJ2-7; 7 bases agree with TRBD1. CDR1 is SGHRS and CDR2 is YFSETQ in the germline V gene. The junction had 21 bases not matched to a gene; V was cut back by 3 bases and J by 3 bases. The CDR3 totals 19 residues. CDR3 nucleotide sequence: TGCGCCAGCAGCTCCCCCGGTGGGACAGCCCCTTCGAGGGTCTACGAGCAGTACTTC. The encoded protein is CASSSPGGTAPSRVYEQYF.

The CDR3 is CASSFRTSGSYEQYF. CDR3 DNA sequence: TGCGCCAGCAGCTTCAGGACTAGCGGGAGTTACGAGCAGTACTTC. The chain carries TRBV5-1 and TRBJ2-7, with 13 bases matching TRBD2. Germline assignment: CDR1 SGHRS and CDR2 YFSETQ. Germline trimming cut 2 bases from V and 4 bases from J; bases unmatched to any gene: 3. The CDR3 contains 15 residues.

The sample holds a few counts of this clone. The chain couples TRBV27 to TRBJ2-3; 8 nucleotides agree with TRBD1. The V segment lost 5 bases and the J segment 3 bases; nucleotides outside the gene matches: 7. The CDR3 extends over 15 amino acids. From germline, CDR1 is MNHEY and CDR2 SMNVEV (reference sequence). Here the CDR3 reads CASSPTGDKTDTQYF. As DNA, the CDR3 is TGTGCCAGCAGTCCGACAGGGGACAAGACAGATACGCAGTATTTT.

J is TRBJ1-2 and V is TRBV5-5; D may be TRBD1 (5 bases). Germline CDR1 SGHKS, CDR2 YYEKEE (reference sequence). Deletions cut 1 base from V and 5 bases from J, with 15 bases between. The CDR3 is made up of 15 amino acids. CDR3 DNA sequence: TGTGCCAGCAGCTTGACGCAGGGACTGTGGTATGGCTACACCTTC. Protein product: CASSLTQGLWYGYTF.

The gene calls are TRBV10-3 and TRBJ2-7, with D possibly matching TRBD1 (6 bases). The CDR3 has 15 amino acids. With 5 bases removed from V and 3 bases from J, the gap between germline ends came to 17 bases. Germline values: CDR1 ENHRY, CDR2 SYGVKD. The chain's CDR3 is CAISYREGVLYEQYF. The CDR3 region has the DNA TGTGCCATCAGTTATCGAGAGGGGGTCCTCTACGAGCAGTACTTC.

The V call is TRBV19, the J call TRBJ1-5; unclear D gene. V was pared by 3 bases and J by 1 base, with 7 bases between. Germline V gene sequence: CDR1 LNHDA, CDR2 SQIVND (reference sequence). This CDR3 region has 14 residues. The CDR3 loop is CASSILESNQPQHF. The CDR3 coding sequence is TGTGCCAGTAGTATCCTTGAGAGCAATCAGCCCCAGCATTTT.

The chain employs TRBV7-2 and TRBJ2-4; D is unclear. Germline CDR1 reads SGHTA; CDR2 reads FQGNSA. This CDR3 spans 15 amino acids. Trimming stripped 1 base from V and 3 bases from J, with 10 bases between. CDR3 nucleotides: TGTGCCAGCAGCTTAGTTGGTACTGGCAAAAACATTCAGTACTTC. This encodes CASSLVGTGKNIQYF.

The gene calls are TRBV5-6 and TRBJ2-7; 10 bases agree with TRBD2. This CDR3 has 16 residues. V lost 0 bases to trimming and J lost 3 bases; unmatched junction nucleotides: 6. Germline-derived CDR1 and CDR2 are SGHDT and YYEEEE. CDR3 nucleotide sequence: TGTGCCAGCAGCTTGGCAGGGGCTAGCGGGAGCTACGAGCAGTACTTC. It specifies CASSLAGASGSYEQYF.

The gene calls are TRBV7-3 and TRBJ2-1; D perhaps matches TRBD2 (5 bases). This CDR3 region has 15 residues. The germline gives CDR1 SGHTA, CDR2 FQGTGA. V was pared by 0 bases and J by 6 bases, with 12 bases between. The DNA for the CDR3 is TGTGCCAGCAGCTTAACGGCGGGTGATCTCAATGAGCAGTTCTTC. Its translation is CASSLTAGDLNEQFF.

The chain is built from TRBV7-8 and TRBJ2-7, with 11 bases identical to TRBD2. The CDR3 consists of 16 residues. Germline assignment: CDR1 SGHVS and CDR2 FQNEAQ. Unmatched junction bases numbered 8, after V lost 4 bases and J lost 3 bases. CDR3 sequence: CASSSLALAGDYEQYF. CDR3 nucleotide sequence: TGTGCCAGCAGCTCCTTGGCACTAGCGGGAGACTACGAGCAGTACTTC. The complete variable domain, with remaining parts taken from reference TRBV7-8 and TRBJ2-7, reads GAGVSQSPRYKVAKRGQDVALRCDPISGHVSLFWYQQALGQGPEFLTYFQNEAQLDKSGLPSDRFFAERPEGSVSTLKIQRTQQEDSAVYLCASSSLALAGDYEQYFGPGTRLTVT.